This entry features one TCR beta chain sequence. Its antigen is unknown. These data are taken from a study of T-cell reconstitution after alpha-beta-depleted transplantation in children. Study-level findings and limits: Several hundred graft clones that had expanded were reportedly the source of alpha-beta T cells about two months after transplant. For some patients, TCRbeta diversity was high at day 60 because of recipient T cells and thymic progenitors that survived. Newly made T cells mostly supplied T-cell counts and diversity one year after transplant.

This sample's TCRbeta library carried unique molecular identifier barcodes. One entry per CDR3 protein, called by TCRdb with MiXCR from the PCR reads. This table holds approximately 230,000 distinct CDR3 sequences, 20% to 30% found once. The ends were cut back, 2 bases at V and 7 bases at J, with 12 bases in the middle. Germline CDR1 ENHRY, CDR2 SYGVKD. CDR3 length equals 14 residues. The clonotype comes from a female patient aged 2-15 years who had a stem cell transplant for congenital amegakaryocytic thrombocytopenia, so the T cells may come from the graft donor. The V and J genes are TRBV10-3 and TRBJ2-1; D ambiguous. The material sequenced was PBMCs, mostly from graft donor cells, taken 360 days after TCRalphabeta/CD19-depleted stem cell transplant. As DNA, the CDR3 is TGTGCCATCAGTGAGATACCGACCTTAAATGAGCAGTTCTTC. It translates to CAISEIPTLNEQFF.